Below are 18 T cell receptor beta chains sequenced from a single sample in a study of OX40 agonist ivuxolimab in advanced cancers. Measured with immunoSEQ multiplex PCR; TCRdb has only the in-frame clones, and not every one. The sample records roughly 66,000 clones, roughly four fifths being singletons. This specimen was CD4+ or CD8+ T cells sorted from blood, taken in a trial of the OX40 agonist ivuxolimab. These receptors came from an adult with an advanced solid tumor such as melanoma, head and neck, liver or kidney cancer.

The V call is TRBV2, the J call TRBJ2-5; 8 positions match TRBD2. V shed 2 bases, J shed 5 bases, and the junction held 4 bases outside the gene matches. The germline CDR1 and CDR2 sequences are SNHLY and FYNNEI. The CDR3 has 14 residues. The CDR3 DNA reads TGTGCCAGCAGTGAAAGCGGGGGCGGCGAGACCCAGTACTTC. This translates into CASSESGGGETQYF.

V usage is TRBV11-2 and J usage is TRBJ2-3; D remains ambiguous. The CDR3 runs 14 residues. Germline V gene lookup returns CDR1 SGHAT and CDR2 FQNNGV. V was pared by 1 base and J by 0 bases, with 5 bases between. The CDR3 sequence: CASSLGISTDTQYF. For the CDR3, the DNA is TGTGCCAGCAGCTTAGGGATTAGCACAGATACGCAGTATTTT.

The chain has TRBV2 and TRBJ2-7, with a weak D call TRBD1 (6 bases). In germline, CDR1 is SNHLY, CDR2 FYNNEI. Trimming took off 6 bases at V and 4 bases at J, with 16 bases between the two ends. CDR3 length: 14 residues. CDR3 in DNA: TGTGCCAGCAGCCTGGACAGTCATTCTTACGAGCAGTACTTC. It translates to CASSLDSHSYEQYF. Together with reference TRBV2 and TRBJ2-7, the CDR3 gives the full variable domain: EPEVTQTPSHQVTQMGQEVILRCVPISNHLYFYWYRQILGQKVEFLVSFYNNEISEKSEIFDDQFSVERPDGSNFTLKIRSTKLEDSAMYFCASSLDSHSYEQYFGPGTRLTVT.

The chain couples TRBV28 to TRBJ1-1; D perhaps matches TRBD1 (5 bases). Trimming stripped 8 bases from V and 0 bases from J, with 19 bases between. The germline V gene encodes CDR1 MDHEN and CDR2 SYDVKM. This CDR3 is 16 amino acids long. CDR3 region: CASAIRQKEMNTEAFF. Written as DNA, the CDR3 is TGTGCCAGCGCGATCCGACAGAAAGAAATGAACACTGAAGCTTTCTTT.

This clone was picked up one time. V and J are TRBV5-1 and TRBJ2-1; 7 bases match TRBD2. This CDR3 has 14 amino acids. Looked up from germline, CDR1 is SGHRS and CDR2 is YFSETQ. V dropped 1 base and J dropped 8; count of bases not matched to a gene: 6. The DNA for the CDR3 is TGCGCCAGCAGCTTGAGCGGGATAGGCGATGAGCAGTTCTTC. The encoded protein is CASSLSGIGDEQFF.

The sample holds a few counts of this clone. V and J are TRBV5-4 and TRBJ2-3; D might be TRBD2 (6 bases). Germline V gives CDR1 SGHNT, CDR2 YYREEE (reference sequence). Trimming left V 0 bases short and J 2 bases short, with 13 bases between. This CDR3 comprises 16 residues. CDR3 region: CASSLAGGHSTDTQYF. CDR3 DNA sequence: TGTGCCAGCAGCTTGGCCGGAGGGCACTCCACAGATACGCAGTATTTT.

The chain joins TRBV19 to TRBJ1-4, with D perhaps TRBD1 (5 bases). V was trimmed by 2 bases and J by 0 bases, leaving 10 bases between them. The CDR3 contains 16 residues. Germline assignment: CDR1 LNHDA and CDR2 SQIVND (reference sequence). CDR3 nucleotides: TGTGCCAGTAGTATAAAACAGGACGCAACTAATGAAAAACTGTTTTTT. Protein: CASSIKQDATNEKLFF. The variable domain in full, with the rest retrieved from reference TRBV19 and TRBJ1-4, is DGGITQSPKYLFRKEGQNVTLSCEQNLNHDAMYWYRQDPGQGLRLIYYSQIVNDFQKGDIAEGYSVSREKKESFPLTVTSAQKNPTAFYLCASSIKQDATNEKLFFGSGTQLSVL.

The gene calls are TRBV5-1 and TRBJ1-3, with 8 positions matching TRBD1. The CDR3 extends over 16 amino acids. Germline V CDR1 and CDR2: SGHRS, YFSETQ. Losses at the gene ends were 4 bases for V and 1 base for J; bases not matched to a gene: 7. CDR3 protein: CASSIGQGASGNTIYF. The CDR3 DNA is TGCGCCAGCAGCATAGGACAGGGTGCATCTGGAAACACCATATATTTT. The complete variable domain, with remaining parts taken from reference TRBV5-1 and TRBJ1-3, reads KAGVTQTPRYLIKTRGQQVTLSCSPISGHRSVSWYQQTPGQGLQFLFEYFSETQRNKGNFPGRFSGRQFSNSRSEMNVSTLELGDSALYLCASSIGQGASGNTIYFGEGSWLTVV.

The rearrangement uses TRBV28 and TRBJ1-2; D unresolved. The germline V gene encodes CDR1 MDHEN and CDR2 SYDVKM. V lost 7 bases and J 6 bases, leaving 12 bases between the germline ends. The CDR3 covers 12 residues. The CDR3 nucleotides read TGTGCCAGCACCCTCCCCGGGAATGGCTACACCTTC. This gives the protein CASTLPGNGYTF.

This clone was detected only once. The CDR3: CAISNVGQSGRDEQYF. The CDR3 DNA follows: TGTGCCATCAGCAATGTGGGGCAGAGCGGGAGGGACGAGCAGTACTTC. The chain uses TRBV10-3 and TRBJ2-7; TRBD2 matches 10 bases. V lost 6 bases and J lost 5; bases outside the gene matches: 13. The CDR3 is made up of 16 amino acids. From germline, CDR1 is ENHRY and CDR2 SYGVKD.

This chain joins TRBV7-2 and TRBJ1-1, with D possibly matching TRBD1 (5 bases). The CDR3 length is 15 residues. Deletions cut 5 bases from V and 6 bases from J, with 19 bases between. Germline values: CDR1 SGHTA, CDR2 FQGNSA. In DNA, the CDR3 is TGTGCCAGCAGCCTGGACACTCGAACACTGTCTGAAGCTTTCTTT. Its protein product is CASSLDTRTLSEAFF.

The V and J genes are TRBV7-3 and TRBJ2-7, with D perhaps matching TRBD1 (5 bases). The V gene lost 2 bases and the J gene lost 3 bases, with 11 bases spanning the gap. Germline lookup yields CDR1 SGHTA and CDR2 FQGTGA. The CDR3 extends over 14 amino acids. The CDR3 spells CASSLQGGIYEQYF. DNA of the CDR3: TGTGCCAGCAGCTTACAGGGTGGTATCTACGAGCAGTACTTC.

This clone was seen once. J is TRBJ1-1 and V is TRBV19; a weak D match, TRBD1 (6 bases). The CDR3 runs to 15 residues. Trimming removed 3 bases at V and 1 base at J, with 12 bases between. CDR1 and CDR2 (germline): LNHDA, SQIVND (reference sequence). The CDR3 sequence: CASSMVGQTNTEAFF. The DNA for the CDR3 is TGTGCCAGTAGTATGGTAGGACAGACGAACACTGAAGCTTTCTTT.

The V and J genes are TRBV28 and TRBJ2-1; D is undetermined. The CDR3 loop spans 14 amino acids. The ends were cut back, 3 bases at V and 6 bases at J, with 12 bases in the middle. Germline CDR1 MDHEN, CDR2 SYDVKM. CDR3 in amino acids: CASSFGLTANEQFF. CDR3 nucleotide sequence: TGTGCCAGCAGTTTTGGTCTAACGGCCAATGAGCAGTTCTTC. The full variable domain, with the rest looked up from reference TRBV28 and TRBJ2-1, is DVKVTQSSRYLVKRTGEKVFLECVQDMDHENMFWYRQDPGLGLRLIYFSYDVKMKEKGDIPEGYSVSREKKERFSLILESASTNQTSMYLCASSFGLTANEQFFGPGTRLTVL.

J is TRBJ1-1 and V is TRBV28; no definite D call. The germline CDR1 and CDR2 sequences are MDHEN and SYDVKM. The CDR3 contains 14 residues. V was clipped by 6 bases and J by 0 bases, with 11 bases between them. The CDR3 nucleotides are TGTGCCAGCAGGTCGGGTGGGATGAACACTGAAGCTTTCTTT. Residues: CASRSGGMNTEAFF.

V and J are TRBV9 and TRBJ2-1, with D uncertain. The V end was cut by 2 bases, the J end by 2 bases, with 11 bases between. The CDR3 contains 15 residues. Germline V CDR1 and CDR2: SGDLS, YYNGEE. In nucleotides, the CDR3 is TGTGCCAGCAGCGTGTCGGACGAGACCTACAATGAGCAGTTCTTC. As protein: CASSVSDETYNEQFF.

This chain links TRBV10-3 with TRBJ1-3; D possibly corresponds to TRBD1 (5 bases). CDR1 and CDR2 (germline): ENHRY, SYGVKD. Trimming stripped 10 bases from V and 0 bases from J, with 10 bases between. CDR3 size: 13 residues. The CDR3 nucleotides are TGTGCCACTAAGGGGAACTCTGGAAACACCATATATTTT. Translated: CATKGNSGNTIYF.

The rearrangement links TRBV4-2 to TRBJ2-2; no definite D call. This CDR3 region has 18 residues. Germline loops: CDR1 LGHNA, CDR2 YNFKEQ. The V gene lost 0 bases and the J gene lost 0 bases, with 14 bases spanning the gap. In DNA, the CDR3 is TGTGCCAGCAGCCAAGAGGGGTCCAGGACCGCGAACACCGGGGAGCTGTTTTTT. Encoded protein: CASSQEGSRTANTGELFF.